Following are 27 T cell receptor beta chains from one sample sequenced in a study of CD8 T cells in Susac syndrome. With random hexamers, reverse transcription was performed on roughly 0.5 to 1 ug of RNA. TCRdb redid the calling of the immunoSEQ multiplex PCR reads with MiXCR, one entry per CDR3 protein. The top ten hold approximately 0.12% of the sample, which has about 300,000 distinct CDR3 sequences, about 88% seen once. Sequencing was performed on CD8+ T cells from PBMCs. The source is a human donor with multiple sclerosis.

This sequence joins TRBV20-1 and TRBJ2-2; TRBD2 agrees at 8 bases. Germline CDR1 is DFQATT and CDR2 is SNEGSKA (reference sequence). CDR3 length equals 14 residues. For the CDR3, the DNA is TGCAGCCCCCGGCGGGAGGTCGGCACCGGGGAGCTGTTTTTT. It specifies CSPRREVGTGELFF.

This chain uses TRBV7-9 with TRBJ1-5; D is perhaps TRBD1 (6 bases). Germline V gene data show CDR1 as SEHNR and CDR2 as FQNEAQ (reference sequence). V was cut by 1 base and J by 4 bases, with 14 bases left in between. The CDR3 consists of 16 residues. The CDR3 reads CASSLGEGGQNQPQHF. The CDR3 region has the DNA TGTGCCAGCAGCTTAGGGGAGGGGGGCCAAAATCAGCCCCAGCATTTT.

The rearrangement links TRBV5-1 to TRBJ1-1, with 8 bases identical to TRBD1. Germline-derived CDR1 and CDR2 are SGHRS and YFSETQ. The CDR3 sequence is 14 residues long. V lost 0 bases, J lost 6 bases, and 4 bases stayed unmatched. In nucleotides, the CDR3 is TGCGCCAGCAGCTTGGGGGACAGGACCGCTGAAGCTTTCTTT. Its translation is CASSLGDRTAEAFF.

The chain employs TRBV5-6 and TRBJ1-4; 9 bases agree with TRBD1. Germline V gene sequence: CDR1 SGHDT, CDR2 YYEEEE. Trimming at V came to 4 bases and at J to 7 bases, leaving 5 bases not matched to a gene. The CDR3 contains 14 residues. CDR3 loop: CASSHGTGLEKLFF. For the CDR3, the DNA is TGTGCCAGCAGCCACGGGACAGGGCTTGAAAAACTGTTTTTT.

The chain recombines TRBV7-6 with TRBJ2-1; 10 bases agree with TRBD2. Trimming cost V 2 bases and J 0 bases; bases outside gene matches: 19. CDR3 length: 22 residues. Germline CDR1 is SGHVS and CDR2 is FNYEAQ. DNA for the CDR3: TGTGCCAGCAGCTTACGGCCAAGCGGACTAGCGGAACCGTCGAGCTCCTACAATGAGCAGTTCTTC. Translated: CASSLRPSGLAEPSSSYNEQFF.

This chain joins TRBV30 and TRBJ2-7; maybe TRBD1 (5 bases). Germline CDR1 and CDR2: GTSNPN and SVGIG (reference sequence). V was trimmed by 4 bases and J by 2 bases, leaving 12 bases between them. The CDR3 totals 13 residues. The CDR3 sequence: CAWTPTVAYEQYF. CDR3 DNA: TGTGCCTGGACCCCGACAGTAGCCTACGAGCAGTACTTC.

The V call is TRBV29-1, the J call TRBJ2-5; TRBD2 is a possible D gene (6 bases). The CDR3 spans 14 residues. Germline V lookup: CDR1 SQVTM, CDR2 ANQGSEA. Trimming left V 4 bases short and J 6 bases short, with 18 bases between. CDR3 in amino acids: CSVVRLVELKTQYF. CDR3 bases: TGCAGCGTTGTAAGACTAGTTGAGTTGAAGACCCAGTACTTC. Looking up the rest from reference TRBV29-1 and TRBJ2-5 gives the full variable domain: SAVISQKPSRDICQRGTSLTIQCQVDSQVTMMFWYRQQPGQSLTLIATANQGSEATYESGFVIDKFPISRPNLTFSTLTVSNMSPEDSSIYLCSVVRLVELKTQYFGPGTRLLVL.

The chain recombines TRBV27 with TRBJ2-1, with D uncertain. CDR3 length equals 13 residues. The germline CDR1 and CDR2 sequences are MNHEY and SMNVEV (reference sequence). With 0 bases removed from V and 5 bases from J, the gap between germline ends came to 5 bases. DNA of the CDR3: TGTGCCAGCAGTTTATCCGAACACAATGAGCAGTTCTTC. Translating gives CASSLSEHNEQFF.

The V and J genes are TRBV5-5 and TRBJ2-7, with TRBD1 matching over 7 bases. V lost 2 bases, J lost 1 base, and 6 bases stayed unmatched. There are 15 residues in the CDR3. CDR1 and CDR2 from the germline V gene are SGHKS and YYEKEE (reference sequence). In nucleotides, the CDR3 is TGTGCCAGCAGCTTTGATAGGGGACAGTCCTACGAGCAGTACTTC. This encodes CASSFDRGQSYEQYF.

The gene calls are TRBV11-2 and TRBJ2-5; D not resolved. The V and J ends lost 10 bases and 4 bases respectively, with 13 bases between them. The CDR3 runs 12 residues. CDR1 and CDR2 from the germline V gene are SGHAT and FQNNGV. CDR3 bases: TGTGCCACCTCGGGCCTCTCAGAGACCCAGTACTTC. This encodes CATSGLSETQYF.

The sample holds a few counts of this clonotype. The chain couples TRBV7-9 to TRBJ2-7, with D possibly being TRBD1 or TRBD2 (5 bases each). The CDR3 contains 13 residues. V was trimmed by 4 bases and J by 0 bases, leaving 7 bases between them. Germline CDR1 is SEHNR and CDR2 is FQNEAQ (reference sequence). The CDR3 region has the DNA TGTGCCAGCAGCTCGGGGCCCTCCTACGAGCAGTACTTC. Its translation: CASSSGPSYEQYF.

The V gene is TRBV27, the J gene TRBJ2-3; either TRBD1 or TRBD2 may fit D (7 bases each). This CDR3 is 16 amino acids long. Germline-derived CDR1 and CDR2 are MNHEY and SMNVEV (reference sequence). CDR3 sequence reads: CAAGSQGLADTDTQYF. CDR3 DNA: TGTGCAGCCGGTTCACAGGGGCTAGCGGACACAGATACGCAGTATTTT.

This clonotype has only a few counts. The gene calls are TRBV7-9 and TRBJ2-1; the match to TRBD2 covers 10 bases. Germline CDR1 and CDR2: SEHNR and FQNEAQ (reference sequence). The CDR3 consists of 15 residues. V lost 3 bases to trimming and J lost 2 bases; unmatched junction nucleotides: 1. This CDR3 is CASSLTSGPYNEQFF. For the CDR3, the DNA is TGTGCCAGCAGCTTGACTAGCGGGCCCTACAATGAGCAGTTCTTC.

V is TRBV27 and J is TRBJ1-6; TRBD1 matches at 8 bases. Germline CDR1 is MNHEY and CDR2 is SMNVEV (reference sequence). Trimming removed 2 bases from V and 5 bases from J; junction bases left unmatched: 8. This CDR3 comprises 17 residues. For the CDR3, the DNA is TGTGCCAGCAGTTTAGGCCTTGGACAGGGAGATAATTCACCCCTCCACTTT. Amino acids: CASSLGLGQGDNSPLHF.

In this sample, this clonotype turned up once. The chain has TRBV9 and TRBJ2-1; possible D gene TRBD1, 5 bases. Germline loops: CDR1 SGDLS, CDR2 YYNGEE. There are 13 residues in the CDR3. Trimming removed 3 bases at V and 8 bases at J, with 12 bases between. CDR3 protein: CASSAYQGDEQFF. In DNA form, the CDR3 reads TGTGCCAGCAGCGCCTACCAGGGCGATGAGCAGTTCTTC. The full variable domain, completed using reference TRBV9 and TRBJ2-1, is DSGVTQTPKHLITATGQRVTLRCSPRSGDLSVYWYQQSLDQGLQFLIQYYNGEERAKGNILERFSAQQFPDLHSELNLSSLELGDSALYFCASSAYQGDEQFFGPGTRLTVL.

The V call is TRBV9, the J call TRBJ1-5; D may be TRBD1 (6 bases). The CDR3 is 14 amino acids. Germline-derived CDR1 and CDR2 are SGDLS and YYNGEE. Trimming took off 3 bases at V and 4 bases at J, with 11 bases between the two ends. The CDR3 DNA sequence: TGTGCCAGCAGCGAGGGGGTCGGGAATCAGCCCCAGCATTTT. The encoded protein is CASSEGVGNQPQHF.

The chain joins TRBV24-1 to TRBJ1-2; the match to TRBD1 covers 8 bases. Germline CDR1 and CDR2: KGHDR and SFDVKD. The CDR3 sequence is 14 residues long. V lost 4 bases and J lost 8; bases outside the gene matches: 8. For the CDR3, the DNA is TGTGCCACCAGTGACCCGGACAGGGATAAGGGCTACACCTTC. Protein product: CATSDPDRDKGYTF.

The J gene is TRBJ2-2, the V gene TRBV28; TRBD1 or TRBD2 may be the D gene (6 bases each). This CDR3 has 14 amino acids. The germline gives CDR1 MDHEN, CDR2 SYDVKM. The V and J ends lost 5 bases and 5 bases respectively, with 12 bases between them. CDR3 protein: CASSPGAGTGELFF. The CDR3 DNA follows: TGTGCCAGCAGTCCAGGGGCGGGGACCGGGGAGCTGTTTTTT.

The chain employs TRBV29-1 and TRBJ2-7; no reliable D call. Germline V gives CDR1 SQVTM, CDR2 ANQGSEA. V lost 5 bases and J 4 bases, leaving 9 bases between the germline ends. The CDR3 extends over 11 amino acids. The CDR3 region is CSVQWLYEQYF. CDR3 in DNA: TGCAGCGTTCAATGGCTGTACGAGCAGTACTTC.

V is TRBV2 and J is TRBJ2-7; D may match TRBD1 or TRBD2 (5 bases each). This CDR3 is 12 amino acids long. Germline CDR1 reads SNHLY; CDR2 reads FYNNEI. The V and J ends lost 8 bases and 2 bases respectively, with 10 bases between them. This CDR3 reads CASVPGPYEQYF. CDR3 in DNA: TGTGCCAGCGTGCCGGGGCCCTACGAGCAGTACTTC.

This clonotype has a handful of counts. The gene calls are TRBV6-1 and TRBJ1-2; D not resolved. CDR1 MNHNS and CDR2 SASEGT come from the germline V gene. V was pared by 5 bases and J by 4 bases, with 11 bases between. The CDR3 consists of 13 residues. The CDR3 sequence: CASSPDIPYGYTF. The DNA for the CDR3 is TGTGCCAGCAGTCCCGACATACCCTATGGCTACACCTTC.

This clonotype has a single count. V gene TRBV20-1 combines with J gene TRBJ2-7; a possible D gene is TRBD2 (5 bases). Looked up from germline, CDR1 is DFQATT and CDR2 is SNEGSKA (reference sequence). The CDR3 is made up of 14 amino acids. Between the trimmed V and J ends, which lost 0 bases and 1 base, there was a span of 10 bases. The chain's CDR3 is CSARDHRGSYEQYF. In nucleotides, the CDR3 is TGCAGTGCTAGAGATCATCGCGGGTCCTACGAGCAGTACTTC.

The J gene is TRBJ2-7, the V gene TRBV30; 7 bases are a match to TRBD2. The CDR3 spans 17 residues. CDR1 is GTSNPN and CDR2 is SVGIG in the germline V gene (reference sequence). The ends lost 0 bases at V and 0 bases at J; junction bases unmatched: 11. The CDR3 reads CAWSVQAWWDYSYEQYF. The CDR3 region has the DNA TGTGCCTGGAGTGTACAGGCGTGGTGGGACTACTCCTACGAGCAGTACTTC.

This sequence joins TRBV12-3 or TRBV12-4 and TRBJ2-1; D may be TRBD1 (5 bases). V lost 7 bases, J lost 9 bases, and 19 bases lay in between. The CDR3 is 14 amino acids. CDR3 sequence reads: CASMRTPSNGEQFF. The CDR3 region has the DNA TGTGCCAGCATGAGGACACCATCCAACGGTGAGCAGTTCTTC.

The gene calls are TRBV7-3 and TRBJ1-1, with 10 bases fitting TRBD1. V lost 2 bases and J lost 4; bases outside the gene matches: 7. Germline values: CDR1 SGHTA, CDR2 FQGTGA. This CDR3 region has 16 residues. CDR3 DNA sequence: TGTGCCAGCAGCTTAGAGGTGGGACAGGGGTCCACTGAAGCTTTCTTT. Its translation: CASSLEVGQGSTEAFF.

V usage is TRBV27 and J usage is TRBJ2-7; D may be TRBD2 (6 bases). Germline-derived CDR1 and CDR2 are MNHEY and SMNVEV (reference sequence). CDR3 length: 15 amino acids. Trimming took off 3 bases at V and 3 bases at J, with 15 bases between the two ends. The CDR3, as DNA: TGTGCCAGCAGTTTCCTTCGGGAGAGGGTCTACGAGCAGTACTTC. Encoded protein: CASSFLRERVYEQYF.

The chain carries TRBV27 and TRBJ1-1; 8 bases are a match to TRBD1. V lost 6 bases, J lost 5 bases, and 17 bases stayed unmatched. Germline CDR1 is MNHEY and CDR2 is SMNVEV (reference sequence). CDR3 size: 17 residues. Here the CDR3 reads CASSSYRDRPRGTEAFF. The CDR3 nucleotides are TGTGCCAGCAGCTCATACCGGGACAGGCCCCGGGGAACTGAAGCTTTCTTT.